The 16 T cell receptor beta chains listed next were all sequenced from one sample in a study of shared clonotypes between healthy human individuals (dated by TCRdb to the early 2020s). Receptors were amplified or captured by the immunoSEQ multiplex PCR assay. TCRdb mirrors the immuneACCESS table, restricted to in-frame sequences. Some clones are absent from its copies; in checked studies, under half trace to an unresolved V gene, and the reason for the others is unknown. The table for this sample lists some 630,000 clones; around 72% of them were counted only once. The ten largest clones add up to approximately 1.8% of the sample. Sequenced: memory CD4+ T cells sorted from blood. The cell subset or site label corresponds to: CD45RA-negative fraction. The source of these receptors is a woman in her twenties or thirties in good health.

This clone was recorded at least ten times. V and J are TRBV19 and TRBJ2-7; 7 positions agree with TRBD1. The V segment lost 3 bases and the J segment 6 bases; nucleotides outside the gene matches: 2. CDR3 length: 12 residues. The germline CDR1 and CDR2 sequences are LNHDA and SQIVND (reference sequence). The DNA for the CDR3 is TGTGCCAGTAGTATCAAGGGGGCCGAGCAGTACTTC. This encodes CASSIKGAEQYF.

The chain employs TRBV5-1 and TRBJ2-5; D might be TRBD1 (6 bases). The CDR3 consists of 18 residues. The V gene lost 2 bases and the J gene lost 2 bases, with 22 bases spanning the gap. CDR1 and CDR2 (germline): SGHRS, YFSETQ. The CDR3 DNA reads as TGCGCCAGCAGCTTTAGGGGGAGTCAGGGTAATTTGCAAGAGACCCAGTACTTC. Encoded protein: CASSFRGSQGNLQETQYF.

The chain carries TRBV27 and TRBJ1-4, with a tentative D call TRBD1 (5 bases). From germline, CDR1 is MNHEY and CDR2 SMNVEV (reference sequence). The CDR3 sequence is 18 residues long. Trimming pared 5 bases from V and 0 bases from J, leaving 19 bases between. CDR3 nucleotides: TGTGCCAGCAGTGCGTCCGGGACGGCAGTTGCAACTAATGAAAAACTGTTTTTT. Translating gives CASSASGTAVATNEKLFF.

Concerning this clone: The sample carries other DNA sequences with the same CDR3. The chain combines TRBV19 with TRBJ2-3; tentative D call: TRBD2 (5 bases). The V gene's germline CDR1 is LNHDA and CDR2 SQIVND (reference sequence). This CDR3 has 14 amino acids. V lost 7 bases to trimming and J lost 3 bases, with 14 bases between them. The CDR3 DNA reads TGTGCCAGTACCAAAGGGCGAGGGACAGATACGCAGTATTTT. It translates to CASTKGRGTDTQYF.

The J gene is TRBJ1-4, the V gene TRBV30; tentatively, D is TRBD1 (6 bases). Trimming removed 4 bases at V and 7 bases at J, with 13 bases between. Germline V gene lookup returns CDR1 GTSNPN and CDR2 SVGIG (reference sequence). This CDR3 spans 13 amino acids. The DNA of the CDR3 is TGTGCCTGGACTCCAGGGGTTGGTGAAAAACTGTTTTTT. Translating it yields CAWTPGVGEKLFF.

The rearrangement links TRBV10-3 to TRBJ2-3, with a weak D call TRBD1 (6 bases). The CDR3 covers 15 residues. Trimming left V 3 bases short and J 0 bases short, with 10 bases between. CDR1 and CDR2 (germline): ENHRY, SYGVKD. CDR3 bases: TGTGCCATCAGTGACAGGGGAATCAGCACAGATACGCAGTATTTT. As protein: CAISDRGISTDTQYF.

J is TRBJ2-3 and V is TRBV27; D may be TRBD2 (5 bases). Germline V lookup: CDR1 MNHEY, CDR2 SMNVEV (reference sequence). The germline V and J ends were trimmed by 6 bases and 0 bases, with 7 bases remaining between them. The CDR3 has 13 amino acids. This chain's CDR3 is CASRDSSTDTQYF. The CDR3 DNA is TGTGCCAGCAGGGACTCTAGCACAGATACGCAGTATTTT.

This clone has only one observation. V and J are TRBV12-5 and TRBJ1-1, with D unclear. Trimming removed 0 bases from V and 7 bases from J, with 18 bases in between. Germline V CDR1 and CDR2: LGHNT, FRNRAP. The CDR3 runs to 16 residues. The CDR3 reads CASGLVVSWAVNEAFF. Written as DNA, the CDR3 is TGTGCTAGTGGTTTGGTTGTTAGCTGGGCAGTCAATGAAGCTTTCTTT.

The rearrangement links TRBV2 to TRBJ2-7; 9 bases are a match to TRBD2. The CDR3 is 17 residues long. Losses at the gene ends were 3 bases for V and 3 bases for J; bases not matched to a gene: 12. Germline V gives CDR1 SNHLY, CDR2 FYNNEI. CDR3 DNA sequence: TGTGCCAGCAGTGATGCGGGTTGGACTAGCGAGATCTACGAGCAGTACTTC. It codes for CASSDAGWTSEIYEQYF. Drawing the rest from reference TRBV2 and TRBJ2-7, the complete variable domain is EPEVTQTPSHQVTQMGQEVILRCVPISNHLYFYWYRQILGQKVEFLVSFYNNEISEKSEIFDDQFSVERPDGSNFTLKIRSTKLEDSAMYFCASSDAGWTSEIYEQYFGPGTRLTVT.

The CDR3 nucleotides read TGCGCCAGCAGTGCAACCGGGACAGGGAATGAAAAACTGTTTTTT. It encodes CASSATGTGNEKLFF. The chain uses TRBV5-1 and TRBJ1-4; 9 nucleotides agree with TRBD1. Looked up from germline, CDR1 is SGHRS and CDR2 is YFSETQ. After removal of 5 bases from V and 5 bases from J, the junction contained 7 bases not matched to a gene. The CDR3 sequence is 15 residues long.

The CDR3 nucleotides read TGCGCCAGCAGCTTAGGTAGGACAGGGGATGGAGCAGATACGCAGTATTTT. This translates into CASSLGRTGDGADTQYF. J is TRBJ2-3 and V is TRBV5-1; TRBD1 matches 9 bases. With V trimmed by 2 bases and J by 4 bases, 11 bases remained unmatched. This CDR3 has 17 amino acids. The V gene's germline CDR1 is SGHRS and CDR2 YFSETQ. The whole variable domain, filled in from reference TRBV5-1 and TRBJ2-3, reads KAGVTQTPRYLIKTRGQQVTLSCSPISGHRSVSWYQQTPGQGLQFLFEYFSETQRNKGNFPGRFSGRQFSNSRSEMNVSTLELGDSALYLCASSLGRTGDGADTQYFGPGTRLTVL.

The chain links TRBV7-9 to TRBJ2-1; D possibly corresponds to TRBD2 (5 bases). This CDR3 has 13 residues. CDR1 is SEHNR, CDR2 FQNEAQ, per germline (reference sequence). The V gene lost 3 bases and the J gene lost 10 bases, with 13 bases spanning the gap. The DNA of the CDR3 is TGTGCCAGCAGCTTTGGGCAGCGGAACGAGCAGTTCTTC. Translated: CASSFGQRNEQFF.

The chain links TRBV4-1 to TRBJ2-4, with D perhaps matching TRBD1 (6 bases). The CDR3 length is 15 residues. Germline V gene sequence: CDR1 MGHRA, CDR2 YSYEKL. Trimming left V 5 bases short and J 8 bases short, with 19 bases between. CDR3 in amino acids: CASSYLGTLGDIQYF. Written as DNA, the CDR3 is TGCGCCAGCAGCTATCTCGGGACACTTGGGGACATTCAGTACTTC.

This chain connects TRBV7-2 to TRBJ1-1, with TRBD1 identical over 10 bases. This CDR3 spans 15 amino acids. V shed 6 bases and J 6 bases; nucleotides not matched to a gene: 10. Per germline, CDR1 SGHTA and CDR2 FQGNSA. Here the CDR3 reads CASRSTRGQGPEAFF. The DNA of the CDR3 is TGTGCCAGCAGGTCTACCCGGGGACAGGGGCCTGAAGCTTTCTTT.

The CDR3 nucleotides are TGTGCCAGCAGCTCACTCAGGGGCTCCTACGAGCAGTACTTC. Translated: CASSSLRGSYEQYF. The chain recombines TRBV11-1 with TRBJ2-7; perhaps TRBD1 as D (6 bases). There are 14 residues in the CDR3. Germline CDR1 SGHAT, CDR2 FQDESV (reference sequence). The germline V and J ends were trimmed by 4 bases and 0 bases, with 10 bases remaining between them.

This clone has only one observation. This chain links TRBV19 with TRBJ2-3; 10 nucleotides match TRBD2. The germline V gene encodes CDR1 LNHDA and CDR2 SQIVND (reference sequence). V lost 5 bases, J lost 2 bases, and 10 bases stayed unmatched. This CDR3 has 17 residues. This chain's CDR3 is CASSPEAGLAVTDTQYF. In DNA form, the CDR3 reads TGTGCCAGTAGTCCAGAGGCTGGACTAGCGGTCACAGATACGCAGTATTTT.